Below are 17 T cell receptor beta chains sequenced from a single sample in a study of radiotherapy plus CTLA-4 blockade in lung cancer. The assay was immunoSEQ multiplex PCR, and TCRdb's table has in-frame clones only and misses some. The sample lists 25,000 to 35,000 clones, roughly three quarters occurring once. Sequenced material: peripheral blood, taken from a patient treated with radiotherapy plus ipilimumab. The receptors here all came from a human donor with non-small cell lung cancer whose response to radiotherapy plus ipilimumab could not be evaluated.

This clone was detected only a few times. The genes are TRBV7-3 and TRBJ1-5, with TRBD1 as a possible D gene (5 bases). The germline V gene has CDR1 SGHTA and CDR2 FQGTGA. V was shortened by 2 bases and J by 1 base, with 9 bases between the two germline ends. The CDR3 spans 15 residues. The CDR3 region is CASSLWGESNQPQHF. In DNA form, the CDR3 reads TGTGCCAGCAGCTTATGGGGGGAAAGCAATCAGCCCCAGCATTTT.

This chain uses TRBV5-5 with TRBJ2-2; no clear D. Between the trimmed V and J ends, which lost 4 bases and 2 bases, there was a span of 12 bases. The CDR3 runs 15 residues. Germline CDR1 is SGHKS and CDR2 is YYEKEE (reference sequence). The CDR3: CASSTSYTNTGELFF. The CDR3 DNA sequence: TGTGCCAGCAGCACATCGTACACCAACACCGGGGAGCTGTTTTTT.

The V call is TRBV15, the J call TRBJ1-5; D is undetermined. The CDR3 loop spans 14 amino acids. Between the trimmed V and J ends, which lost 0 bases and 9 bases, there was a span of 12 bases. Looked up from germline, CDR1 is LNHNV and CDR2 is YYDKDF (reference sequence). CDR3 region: CATSRDQSARPQHF. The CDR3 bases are TGTGCCACCAGCAGAGATCAGAGCGCAAGGCCCCAGCATTTT. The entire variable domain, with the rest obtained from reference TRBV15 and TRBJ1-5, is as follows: DAMVIQNPRYQVTQFGKPVTLSCSQTLNHNVMYWYQQKSSQAPKLLFHYYDKDFNNEADTPDNFQSRRPNTSFCFLDIRSPGLGDTAMYLCATSRDQSARPQHFGDGTRLSIL.

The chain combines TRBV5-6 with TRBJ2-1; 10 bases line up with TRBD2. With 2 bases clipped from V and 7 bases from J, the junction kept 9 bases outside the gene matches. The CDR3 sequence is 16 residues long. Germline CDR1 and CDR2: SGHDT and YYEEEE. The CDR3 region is CASSLQIAGGGNEQFF. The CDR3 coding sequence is TGTGCCAGCAGCTTACAAATAGCGGGAGGCGGGAATGAGCAGTTCTTC. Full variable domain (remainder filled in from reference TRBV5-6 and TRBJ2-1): DAGVTQSPTHLIKTRGQQVTLRCSPKSGHDTVSWYQQALGQGPQFIFQYYEEEERQRGNFPDRFSGHQFPNYSSELNVNALLLGDSALYLCASSLQIAGGGNEQFFGPGTRLTVL.

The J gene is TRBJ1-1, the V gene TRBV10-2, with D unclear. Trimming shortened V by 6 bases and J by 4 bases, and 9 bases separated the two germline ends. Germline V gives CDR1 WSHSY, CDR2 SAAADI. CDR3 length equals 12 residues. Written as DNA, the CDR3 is TGCGCCAGCAGCCAGGAGGGCACTGAAGCTTTCTTT. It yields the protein CASSQEGTEAFF.

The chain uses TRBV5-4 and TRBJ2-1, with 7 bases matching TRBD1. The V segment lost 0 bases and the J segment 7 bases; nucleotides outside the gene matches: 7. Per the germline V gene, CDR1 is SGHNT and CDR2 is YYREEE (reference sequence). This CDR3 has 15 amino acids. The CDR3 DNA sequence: TGTGCCAGCAGCTTGGACAGGGGTATAGTAAATGAGCAGTTCTTC. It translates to CASSLDRGIVNEQFF.

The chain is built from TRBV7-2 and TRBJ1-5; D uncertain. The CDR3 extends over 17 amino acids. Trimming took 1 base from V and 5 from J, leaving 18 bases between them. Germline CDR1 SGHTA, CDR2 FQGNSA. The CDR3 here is CASSLEGEVFSHQPQHF. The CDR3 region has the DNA TGTGCCAGCAGCTTAGAAGGAGAGGTTTTTAGTCATCAGCCCCAGCATTTT.

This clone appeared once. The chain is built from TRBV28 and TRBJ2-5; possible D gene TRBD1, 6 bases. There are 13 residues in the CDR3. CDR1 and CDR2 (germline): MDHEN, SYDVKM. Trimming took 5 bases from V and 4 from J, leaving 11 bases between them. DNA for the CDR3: TGTGCCAGCAGTCCCGGGACACCAGAGACCCAGTACTTC. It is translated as CASSPGTPETQYF.

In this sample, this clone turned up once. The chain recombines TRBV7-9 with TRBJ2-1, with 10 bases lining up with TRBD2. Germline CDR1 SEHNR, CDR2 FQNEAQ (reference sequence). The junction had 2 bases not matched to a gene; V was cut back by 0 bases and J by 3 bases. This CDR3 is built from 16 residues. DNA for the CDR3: TGTGCCAGCAGCTTAGCCCTAGCGGGAGTCTACAATGAGCAGTTCTTC. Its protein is CASSLALAGVYNEQFF.

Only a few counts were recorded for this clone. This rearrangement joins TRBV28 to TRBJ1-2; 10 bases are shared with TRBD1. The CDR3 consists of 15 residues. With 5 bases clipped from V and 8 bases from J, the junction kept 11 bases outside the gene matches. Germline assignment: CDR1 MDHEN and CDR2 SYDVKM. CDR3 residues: CASSIQPGQGKGYTF. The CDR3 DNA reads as TGTGCCAGCAGTATTCAACCGGGACAGGGGAAGGGCTACACCTTC.

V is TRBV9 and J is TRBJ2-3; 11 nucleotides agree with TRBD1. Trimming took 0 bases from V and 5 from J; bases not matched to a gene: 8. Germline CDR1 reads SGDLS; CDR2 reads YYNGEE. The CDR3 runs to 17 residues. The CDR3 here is CASSVGGGTGGEDTQYF. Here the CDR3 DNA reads TGTGCCAGCAGCGTAGGAGGGGGGACAGGGGGAGAAGATACGCAGTATTTT.

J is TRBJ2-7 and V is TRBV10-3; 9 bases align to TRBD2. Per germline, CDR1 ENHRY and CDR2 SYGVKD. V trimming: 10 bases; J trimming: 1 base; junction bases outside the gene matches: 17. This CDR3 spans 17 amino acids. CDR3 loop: CATRDSSGKGASYEQYF. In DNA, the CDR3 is TGTGCCACCCGGGACTCTAGCGGGAAAGGGGCTTCCTACGAGCAGTACTTC.

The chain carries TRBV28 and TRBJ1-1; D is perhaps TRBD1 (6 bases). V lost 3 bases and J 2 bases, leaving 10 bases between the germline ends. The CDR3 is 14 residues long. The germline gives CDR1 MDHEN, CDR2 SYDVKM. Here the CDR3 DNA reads TGTGCCAGCAGTTTTGTACAGGGAAACACTGAAGCTTTCTTT. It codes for CASSFVQGNTEAFF.

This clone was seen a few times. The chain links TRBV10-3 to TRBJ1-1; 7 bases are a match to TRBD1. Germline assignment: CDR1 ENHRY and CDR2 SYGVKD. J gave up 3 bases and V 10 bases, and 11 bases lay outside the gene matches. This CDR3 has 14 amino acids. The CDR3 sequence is CATLPRQGDTEAFF. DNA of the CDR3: TGTGCCACCCTACCTCGACAGGGAGACACTGAAGCTTTCTTT.

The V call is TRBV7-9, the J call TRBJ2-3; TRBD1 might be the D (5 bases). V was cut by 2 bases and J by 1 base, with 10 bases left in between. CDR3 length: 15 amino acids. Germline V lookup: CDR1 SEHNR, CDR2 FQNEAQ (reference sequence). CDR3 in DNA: TGTGCCAGCAGCTTAAGGGGTGGGGGCACAGATACGCAGTATTTT. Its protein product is CASSLRGGGTDTQYF.

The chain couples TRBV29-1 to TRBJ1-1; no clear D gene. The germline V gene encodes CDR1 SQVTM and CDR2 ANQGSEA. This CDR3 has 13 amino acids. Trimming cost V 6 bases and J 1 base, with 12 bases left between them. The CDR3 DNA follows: TGCAGCGTGGAGGACGGCCCGAACACTGAAGCTTTCTTT. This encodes CSVEDGPNTEAFF.

CDR3 region: CASSLVSGDTQYF. DNA for the CDR3: TGTGCCAGCAGCTTAGTCTCGGGAGATACGCAGTATTTT. The gene calls are TRBV11-2 and TRBJ2-3; D is undetermined. Germline CDR1 and CDR2: SGHAT and FQNNGV. The V end was cut by 1 base, the J end by 5 bases, with 7 bases between. There are 13 residues in the CDR3.